The T cell receptor (beta chain) described here comes from a study of blood T cells in healthy people across ages (dated by TCRdb to between 2014 and 2016). Concerning the study at large: Template switching captured roughly one uniquely barcoded TCR beta cDNA molecule per two T cells in model experiments. The study measured age-related changes in TCR beta repertoire diversity using deep sequencing normalized with unique cDNA molecular identifiers. Four age groups were formed from the donors: young (average approximately 15 years), middle-aged (around 37), aged (under 70) and long-lived (more than 75). To avoid experimental bias, donors of different ages were distributed randomly across sequencing lanes. The study analyzed two additional independent replicas of 1 million unique cDNA reads from the same blood draw for two donors, one aged 18 to 29 and one aged 80 or older.

Donors were 39 systemically healthy Caucasian individuals from Russia aged 6 to 90 years. About 9.1 milliliters of peripheral blood were collected from each donor into EDTA-treated Vacutainer tubes. Ficoll-Paque density-gradient centrifugation was used to isolate PBMCs, with at least 7 million obtained per sample. Trizol reagent was used to extract total RNA from PBMCs, with at least 6 micrograms per sample. For every donor, an aliquot of PBMCs went through flow cytometry to measure the percentages of naive CD45RAhigh/CD27high T cells. The CDR3 contains 16 residues, cysteine and phenylalanine counted. The retained sequence is limited to the CDR3, 48 bases, with the frame set at the first base. V gives up 3 bases and J gives up 5 bases, and the segment between their germline ends measures 17 bases. Findings and caveats that apply to the study as a whole: Total diversity estimates from one million sequenced T cells were considered lower bounds and underestimates. Because profiling used bulk unsorted PBMCs, naive and antigen-experienced compartments could not be compared conclusively. Because donor CMV infection status was unknown, age-related changes in expanded clonotypes were potentially confounded. Compared with the aged group, the long-lived group had more naive CD4+ T cells, fewer expanded clones and increased TCR diversity, suggesting age selection. There was a strong correlation between observed TCR beta diversity and the percentage of naive T cells measured by flow cytometry. Observed TCR beta diversity per million T cells fell roughly linearly with age, and a significant reduction was already apparent by age around 40.

On this clonotype: Its antigen has not been determined. No qualities accompany the bases; no much larger clone lies one base away.

The library was prepared using 5' RACE. TCRdb lists the instrument as Illumina HiSeq 2500. The second PCR ran for about 6 to 11 cycles and used a J-beta primer mix along with a sample-barcoded 5' primer. A unique molecular identifier was introduced onto each TCR beta cDNA molecule by a template-switch 5' adaptor carrying 12 random nucleotides. At least 2.5 million CDR3-containing paired-end reads were obtained from each sample. The Mint cDNA synthesis kit, primed by a TRBC-specific oligonucleotide, was used to synthesize first-strand cDNA from all RNA. Following uracil-DNA glycosylase treatment, all cDNA underwent a first 18-cycle PCR with the universal primers M1SS and BC2_uni_R. The source study handled its data this way. Each sample was normalized by randomly selecting 1 million high-quality reads, each carrying a distinct molecular identifier. Reads sharing molecular identifiers were discarded rather than binned into consensus sequences. MiTCR, with a Q25 quality threshold and the strictest error-elimination algorithm, was used for CDR3 identification, clonotype clustering and error correction. A nonparametric unseen species model using Euler transformation provided a lower-bound estimate of total TCR beta diversity. The raw public data were reprocessed by TCRdb itself: fastp quality trimming at Q25, MiXCR clonotype calling, in-frame beta chains only. Each CDR3 protein gets just one entry, which takes the most common genes and DNA from the rows behind it. The V and J calls were not made by the authors but by TCRdb's processing. In this sample the table shows 600,000 to 800,000 distinct CDR3 sequences, roughly 21% of which occur a single time. The top ten constitute more than 3% of the sample.

Sequenced material: blood. This sequence was found in a man aged 65-85 years in good health. This sequence uses TRBV12-3 or TRBV12-4 and TRBJ2-1; the D segment cannot be called with confidence. The CDR3 loop reads CASSFRAPSGHNEQFF. The bases read TGTGCCAGCAGTTTTAGGGCCCCTTCTGGACACAATGAGCAGTTCTTC.